The present TCR beta chain was sequenced within a study of a mutant IDH1 vaccine in newly diagnosed glioma. Background on the study: Vaccination followed radiotherapy alone by 4-6 weeks, or accompanied temozolomide cycles. Most patients had radiochemotherapy with temozolomide before enrollment; others had one alone. Week 35 held visit V12, while week 47 held visit V13.

Documented time point: week 35, safety follow-up. Vaccinated patients received 300 ug of mutant IDH1 20-mer peptide per dose, with topical imiquimod. The protocol was immunoSEQ multiplex PCR, while the TCRdb copy is restricted to in-frame clones and leaves out a portion. The sample lists approximately 60,000 clones, roughly 74% occurring once. As regards this clone: Its antigen is as yet unknown.

CDR3 length equals 15 residues. CDR1 and CDR2 (germline): SEHNR, FQNEAQ (reference sequence). V lost 1 base and J 0 bases, leaving 9 bases between the germline ends. The chain has TRBV7-9 and TRBJ1-2; D not resolved. The sample consisted of PBMCs, taken from a glioma patient whose treatment included an IDH1 peptide vaccine. This receptor was identified in a middle-aged man with glioma. The CDR3: CASSLGPQANYGYTF. In nucleotides, the CDR3 is TGTGCCAGCAGCTTAGGTCCTCAAGCTAACTATGGCTACACCTTC.